Below are 28 T cell receptor beta chains sequenced from a single sample in a study of cytomegalovirus exposure and HLA in healthy donors. Primers for the PCR totalled 60 Vbeta and 13 Jbeta. Generated by immunoSEQ multiplex PCR, the TCRdb table keeps only in-frame clones and is missing some. The table has about 110,000 clones, 79% seen once. The sample was PBMCs. All receptors derive from a woman aged 40 to 55 in good health and CMV-seronegative.

The CDR3 region has the DNA TGCGCCAGCAGCCATCGATCCTCTACTAGCGGTACGAACACCGGGGAGCTGTTTTTT. As protein: CASSHRSSTSGTNTGELFF. V is TRBV4-1 and J is TRBJ2-2; 8 bases line up with TRBD2. This CDR3 contains 19 residues. CDR1 is MGHRA, CDR2 YSYEKL, per germline. V trimming: 3 bases; J trimming: 0 bases; junction bases outside the gene matches: 12.

This chain links TRBV30 with TRBJ1-5; D not certain. The CDR3 covers 12 residues. The V end was cut by 0 bases, the J end by 4 bases, with 4 bases between. The germline CDR1 and CDR2 sequences are GTSNPN and SVGIG (reference sequence). Here the CDR3 DNA reads TGTGCCTGGAGTGTACAGAATCAGCCCCAGCATTTT. It codes for CAWSVQNQPQHF. The whole variable domain, filled in from reference TRBV30 and TRBJ1-5, reads SQTIHQWPATLVQPVGSPLSLECTVEGTSNPNLYWYRQAAGRGLQLLFYSVGIGQISSEVPQNLSASRPQDRQFILSSKKLLLSDSGFYLCAWSVQNQPQHFGDGTRLSIL.

The J gene is TRBJ2-7, the V gene TRBV14, with D perhaps TRBD2 (5 bases). Germline V CDR1 and CDR2: SGHDN, FVKESK. This CDR3 has 15 amino acids. The ends were cut back, 0 bases at V and 3 bases at J, with 12 bases in the middle. Here the CDR3 reads CASSQEERPRYEQYF. CDR3 in DNA: TGTGCCAGCAGCCAAGAGGAGCGGCCCCGCTACGAGCAGTACTTC.

Comment on this clone: Other DNA sequences in this specimen translate into the identical CDR3. The J gene is TRBJ2-1, the V gene TRBV7-2; 8 nucleotides match TRBD1. The ends lost 5 bases at V and 5 bases at J; junction bases unmatched: 5. CDR3 size: 14 residues. Germline V gives CDR1 SGHTA, CDR2 FQGNSA. The CDR3: CASSPGQVNNEQFF. The DNA for the CDR3 is TGTGCCAGCAGCCCGGGACAGGTTAACAATGAGCAGTTCTTC.

The chain joins TRBV7-2 to TRBJ1-2; 10 positions agree with TRBD1. With 7 bases clipped from V and 5 bases from J, the junction kept 4 bases outside the gene matches. In germline, CDR1 is SGHTA, CDR2 FQGNSA. This CDR3 contains 13 residues. The CDR3 sequence: CASTPGQGYGYTF. CDR3 bases: TGTGCCAGCACCCCGGGACAGGGGTATGGCTACACCTTC. The full variable domain, in which reference TRBV7-2 and TRBJ1-2 provide the parts outside the CDR3, is GAGVSQSPSNKVTEKGKDVELRCDPISGHTALYWYRQSLGQGLEFLIYFQGNSAPDKSGLPSDRFSAERTGGSVSTLTIQRTQQEDSAVYLCASTPGQGYGYTFGSGTRLTVV.

This chain uses TRBV27 with TRBJ2-2; 9 bases fit TRBD2. Looked up from germline, CDR1 is MNHEY and CDR2 is SMNVEV (reference sequence). The J segment lost 5 bases and the V segment lost 3 bases, leaving 7 bases of the junction unmatched. This CDR3 comprises 16 residues. The CDR3 loop is CASSFGLAGETGELFF. In nucleotides, the CDR3 is TGTGCCAGCAGTTTTGGGTTAGCGGGGGAGACCGGGGAGCTGTTTTTT.

Concerning this clone itself: Mismatch with germline at one junction end may stem from a read error. Different DNA sequences within this sample yield the same CDR3. CDR3 amino acids: CASSLWGPSTEAFF. CDR3 bases: TGCGCCAGCAGCTTGTGGGGGCCTAGCACTGAAGCCTTCTTT. This sequence joins TRBV5-1 and TRBJ1-1, with TRBD1 as a possible D gene (6 bases). The CDR3 sequence is 14 residues long. Per germline, CDR1 SGHRS and CDR2 YFSETQ.

The rearrangement links TRBV30 to TRBJ2-7, with D possibly TRBD1 on 5 matching bases. With 3 bases removed from V and 1 base from J, the gap between germline ends came to 7 bases. Germline V gene sequence: CDR1 GTSNPN, CDR2 SVGIG (reference sequence). This CDR3 is built from 12 residues. The CDR3 reads CAWRAGSYEQYF. Written as DNA, the CDR3 is TGTGCCTGGAGAGCAGGGTCCTACGAGCAGTACTTC.

This chain connects TRBV7-9 to TRBJ2-2; 7 bases align to TRBD1. In germline, CDR1 is SEHNR, CDR2 FQNEAQ (reference sequence). The CDR3 covers 15 residues. J gave up 1 base and V 7 bases, and 6 bases lay outside the gene matches. The CDR3 bases are TGTGCCAGCACCCCTAGGACAGGGAACACCGGGGAGCTGTTTTTT. Translated, it gives CASTPRTGNTGELFF.

V and J are TRBV18 and TRBJ1-1; possible D gene TRBD1, 6 bases. This CDR3 spans 15 amino acids. The V gene lost 3 bases and the J gene lost 1 base, with 12 bases spanning the gap. CDR1 is KGHSH, CDR2 LQKENI, per germline. The DNA of the CDR3 is TGTGCCAGCTCACCTCTACAGGGCGGGAACACTGAAGCTTTCTTT. It translates to CASSPLQGGNTEAFF.

The genes are TRBV28 and TRBJ2-7, with 11 positions matching TRBD1. Germline lookup yields CDR1 MDHEN and CDR2 SYDVKM. With 6 bases clipped from V and 1 base from J, the junction kept 2 bases outside the gene matches. The CDR3 has 14 amino acids. CDR3 amino acids: CASRGQGGSYEQYF. In DNA, the CDR3 is TGTGCCAGCAGGGGACAGGGGGGGTCCTACGAGCAGTACTTC.

V usage is TRBV11-2 and J usage is TRBJ1-1; no clear D gene. The CDR3 sequence is 11 residues long. The V gene lost 3 bases and the J gene lost 8 bases, with 7 bases spanning the gap. Germline CDR1 is SGHAT and CDR2 is FQNNGV. The CDR3 coding sequence is TGTGCCAGCAGCTTTTCGGTAGAAGCTTTCTTT. Translation gives CASSFSVEAFF.

This chain uses TRBV7-9 with TRBJ1-1, with a possible D match to TRBD1 (5 bases). From germline, CDR1 is SEHNR and CDR2 FQNEAQ (reference sequence). The CDR3 spans 14 residues. The V end was cut by 3 bases, the J end by 0 bases, with 8 bases between. The CDR3 loop is CASSFLTVNTEAFF. The CDR3, as DNA: TGTGCCAGCAGCTTCCTGACAGTGAACACTGAAGCTTTCTTT.

The rearrangement uses TRBV7-2 and TRBJ2-2; unclear D gene. The CDR3 spans 14 residues. The germline CDR1 and CDR2 sequences are SGHTA and FQGNSA. The V end lost 4 bases, the J end lost 3 bases, and 9 bases lay between the germline ends. Written as DNA, the CDR3 is TGTGCCAGCAGCTCGACTCTTTACACCGGGGAGCTGTTTTTT. Translating it yields CASSSTLYTGELFF.

This rearrangement joins TRBV5-1 to TRBJ1-6; D is unresolved. The germline V gene encodes CDR1 SGHRS and CDR2 YFSETQ. V was trimmed by 0 bases and J by 0 bases, leaving 10 bases between them. This CDR3 spans 17 amino acids. CDR3 in DNA: TGCGCCAGCAGCTTGGGTCCTCTAGGCTCCTATAATTCACCCCTCCACTTT. It translates to CASSLGPLGSYNSPLHF.

The CDR3 coding sequence is TGCAGCGTTGAAGCCGGGACTAGCGGGATCCAAGAGACCCAGTACTTC. As protein: CSVEAGTSGIQETQYF. This chain joins TRBV29-1 and TRBJ2-5; 13 positions agree with TRBD2. The CDR3 contains 16 residues. The germline gives CDR1 SQVTM, CDR2 ANQGSEA. The J segment lost 1 base and the V segment lost 1 base, leaving 3 bases of the junction unmatched.

The chain combines TRBV2 with TRBJ1-5; D remains ambiguous. Trimming took 6 bases from V and 1 from J, leaving 13 bases between them. Germline loops: CDR1 SNHLY, CDR2 FYNNEI. The CDR3 spans 15 residues. CDR3 protein: CASRGAVVSNQPQHF. CDR3 in DNA: TGTGCCAGCAGGGGAGCCGTGGTAAGCAATCAGCCCCAGCATTTT.

The chain carries TRBV4-2 and TRBJ1-2, with D hard to call. The V gene lost 1 base and the J gene lost 4 bases, with 10 bases spanning the gap. The germline V gene encodes CDR1 LGHNA and CDR2 YNFKEQ. This CDR3 comprises 14 residues. In DNA, the CDR3 is TGTGCCAGCAGCCAAGTGGGAGGGAGCTATGGCTACACCTTC. Translating gives CASSQVGGSYGYTF.

The chain has TRBV4-3 and TRBJ2-1; 10 bases fit TRBD2. Germline values: CDR1 LGHNA, CDR2 YSLEER. The CDR3 has 14 residues. The junction had 4 bases not matched to a gene; V was cut back by 2 bases and J by 9 bases. DNA of the CDR3: TGCGCCAGCAGCCAAAGCGGGGGGGCAATTGAGCAGTTCTTC. This sequence encodes CASSQSGGAIEQFF.

J is TRBJ2-3 and V is TRBV18; 9 bases fit TRBD2. Germline values: CDR1 KGHSH, CDR2 LQKENI. The CDR3 sequence is 17 residues long. V was pared by 3 bases and J by 1 base, with 8 bases of the junction left unmatched. CDR3 sequence (DNA): TGTGCCAGCTCACCGCTCGCCAGGACTAGCGGCACAGATACGCAGTATTTT. Translation gives CASSPLARTSGTDTQYF. The full variable domain, completed using reference TRBV18 and TRBJ2-3, is NAGVMQNPRHLVRRRGQEARLRCSPMKGHSHVYWYRQLPEEGLKFMVYLQKENIIDESGMPKERFSAEFPKEGPSILRIQQVVRGDSAAYFCASSPLARTSGTDTQYFGPGTRLTVL.

The J gene is TRBJ1-3, the V gene TRBV29-1; D is uncertain. Germline CDR1 reads SQVTM; CDR2 reads ANQGSEA. This CDR3 region has 12 residues. The ends were cut back, 4 bases at V and 0 bases at J, with 4 bases in the middle. The CDR3 DNA reads as TGCAGCGTTGCCCTCTCTGGAAACACCATATATTTT. It codes for CSVALSGNTIYF.

The chain has TRBV18 and TRBJ2-7; 13 nucleotides match TRBD2. Germline lookup yields CDR1 KGHSH and CDR2 LQKENI. Germline trimming cut 5 bases from V and 11 bases from J; bases unmatched to any gene: 9. The CDR3 extends over 14 amino acids. The DNA of the CDR3 is TGTGCCAGCTCATCGCAACTAGCGGGGGGGTCTAAGTACTTC. Its translation is CASSSQLAGGSKYF.

This clone has just a few counts. V usage is TRBV27 and J usage is TRBJ1-1; TRBD1 matches 7 bases. The CDR3 extends over 14 amino acids. After removal of 5 bases from V and 5 bases from J, the junction contained 8 bases not matched to a gene. The germline V gene encodes CDR1 MNHEY and CDR2 SMNVEV (reference sequence). CDR3 amino acids: CASSPRQGRTEAFF. CDR3 sequence (DNA): TGTGCCAGCAGTCCCAGACAGGGACGGACTGAAGCTTTCTTT.

This chain connects TRBV9 to TRBJ1-1; D is ambiguous. CDR1 is SGDLS and CDR2 is YYNGEE in the germline V gene. The germline V and J ends were trimmed by 0 bases and 1 base, with 4 bases remaining between them. This CDR3 region has 13 residues. This CDR3 is CASSVAWNTEAFF. CDR3 DNA sequence: TGTGCCAGCAGCGTAGCTTGGAACACTGAAGCTTTCTTT.

V is TRBV28 and J is TRBJ2-5, with 7 bases matching TRBD2. The better agreement between TRBJ2-7 and the DNA end casts doubt on the J call. The CDR3 consists of 14 residues. Germline V gene lookup returns CDR1 MDHEN and CDR2 SYDVKM. The chain's CDR3 is CASSFFSGPYEQYF. CDR3 DNA: TGTGCCAGCAGTTTCTTTAGCGGGCCCTACGAGCAGTACTTC.

The chain couples TRBV19 to TRBJ1-1; D is possibly TRBD1 (6 bases). The V end was cut by 9 bases, the J end by 1 base, with 9 bases between. This CDR3 has 12 residues. Germline assignment: CDR1 LNHDA and CDR2 SQIVND (reference sequence). This chain's CDR3 is CASTDRNTEAFF. CDR3 in DNA: TGTGCCAGCACGGACAGGAACACTGAAGCTTTCTTT.

The chain has TRBV7-2 and TRBJ1-1; D gene uncertain. The CDR3 runs to 14 residues. With 1 base removed from V and 4 bases from J, the gap between germline ends came to 10 bases. Germline values: CDR1 SGHTA, CDR2 FQGNSA. The CDR3 DNA reads TGTGCCAGCAGCTTAGTACCACCCGGCACTGAAGCTTTCTTT. Translating it yields CASSLVPPGTEAFF.

The rearrangement links TRBV6-1 to TRBJ2-7; 8 bases fit TRBD2. V shed 6 bases, J shed 3 bases, and the junction held 7 bases outside the gene matches. Germline CDR1 MNHNS, CDR2 SASEGT. CDR3 length equals 14 residues. The CDR3 DNA reads TGTGCCAGCAGCTACGGGAGGGACGGCTACGAGCAGTACTTC. This sequence encodes CASSYGRDGYEQYF.